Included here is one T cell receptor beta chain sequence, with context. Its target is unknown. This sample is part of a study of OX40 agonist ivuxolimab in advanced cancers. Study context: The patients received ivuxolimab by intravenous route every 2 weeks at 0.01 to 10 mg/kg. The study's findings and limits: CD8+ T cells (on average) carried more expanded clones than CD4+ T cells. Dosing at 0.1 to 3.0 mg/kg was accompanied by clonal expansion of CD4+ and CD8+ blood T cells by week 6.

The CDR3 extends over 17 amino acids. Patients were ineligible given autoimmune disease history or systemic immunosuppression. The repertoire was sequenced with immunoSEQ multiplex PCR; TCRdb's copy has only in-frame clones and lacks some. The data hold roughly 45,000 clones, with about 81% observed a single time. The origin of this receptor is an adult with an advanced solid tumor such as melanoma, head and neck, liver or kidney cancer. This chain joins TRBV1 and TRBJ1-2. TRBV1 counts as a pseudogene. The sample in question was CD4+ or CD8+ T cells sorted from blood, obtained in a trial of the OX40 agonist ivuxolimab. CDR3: CTSSIISLWRKTYGYTF. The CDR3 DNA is TGCACCAGCAGCATCATCAGTTTGTGGCGAAAGACCTATGGCTACACCTTC.